The 13 T cell receptor beta chains given below trace back to one sample, sequenced in a study of blood T cell repertoires in COVID-19. Sequenced by immunoSEQ multiplex PCR; TCRdb stores in-frame clones only, minus some. Of 180,000 or so clones in the sample, about 80% were seen once. Sequenced: peripheral blood. The receptors stem from a human donor with acute or convalescent COVID-19. The donor label of this sample is uncertain.

The CDR3 sequence: CASNPGLADYEQYF. CDR3 bases: TGCGCCAGCAATCCGGGACTAGCGGACTACGAGCAGTACTTC. The chain uses TRBV5-1 and TRBJ2-7; 11 bases match TRBD2. CDR1 is SGHRS and CDR2 is YFSETQ in the germline V gene. The V segment lost 6 bases and the J segment 3 bases; nucleotides outside the gene matches: 5. CDR3 length: 14 amino acids. Together with reference TRBV5-1 and TRBJ2-7, the CDR3 gives the full variable domain: KAGVTQTPRYLIKTRGQQVTLSCSPISGHRSVSWYQQTPGQGLQFLFEYFSETQRNKGNFPGRFSGRQFSNSRSEMNVSTLELGDSALYLCASNPGLADYEQYFGPGTRLTVT.

CDR3 sequence (DNA): TGTGCCACCGGACAGGGAGGCGAGCAGTACTTC. Translation: CATGQGGEQYF. The chain is built from TRBV19 and TRBJ2-7, with 8 bases lining up with TRBD1. The CDR3 extends over 11 amino acids. The V gene end was trimmed by 10 bases and the J gene end by 6 bases; junction bases not matched to a gene: 5. Per germline, CDR1 LNHDA and CDR2 SQIVND (reference sequence). The full variable domain, in which reference TRBV19 and TRBJ2-7 provide the parts outside the CDR3, is DGGITQSPKYLFRKEGQNVTLSCEQNLNHDAMYWYRQDPGQGLRLIYYSQIVNDFQKGDIAEGYSVSREKKESFPLTVTSAQKNPTAFYLCATGQGGEQYFGPGTRLTVT.

This clone was recorded once. At one boundary the junction diverges from the germline segment, which might be a read error. The V call is TRBV7-9, the J call TRBJ2-5; 7 positions agree with TRBD2. This CDR3 has 13 amino acids. Looked up from germline, CDR1 is SEHNR and CDR2 is FQNEAQ (reference sequence). The CDR3 coding sequence is TGTGCCAGCAGTTCTAGCGGCTTAGAGATCCAGTACTTC. This codes for CASSSSGLEIQYF.

The V call is TRBV9, the J call TRBJ2-5, with 7 bases identical to TRBD1. Germline V gene sequence: CDR1 SGDLS, CDR2 YYNGEE. CDR3 size: 16 residues. The ends lost 1 base at V and 0 bases at J; junction bases unmatched: 6. CDR3 DNA: TGTGCCAGCAGCGTATCAACAGGGGCCCACCAAGAGACCCAGTACTTC. Amino acids: CASSVSTGAHQETQYF.

The chain employs TRBV6-5 and TRBJ1-1; 8 positions match TRBD1. With 0 bases clipped from V and 4 bases from J, the junction kept 4 bases outside the gene matches. Per the germline V gene, CDR1 is MNHEY and CDR2 is SVGAGI. The CDR3 consists of 15 residues. CDR3 DNA: TGTGCCAGCAGTTACTCGGCAGGGGGCATCACTGAAGCTTTCTTT. Translating it yields CASSYSAGGITEAFF.

With respect to this clone: Other DNA sequences in this sample translate to the same CDR3. The rearrangement joins TRBV6-5 to TRBJ2-7, with D unclear. Trimming took off 4 bases at V and 3 bases at J, with 4 bases between the two ends. The germline V gene encodes CDR1 MNHEY and CDR2 SVGAGI. The CDR3 totals 11 residues. CDR3 residues: CASSSLYEQYF. The CDR3 DNA sequence: TGTGCCAGCAGTTCCCTCTACGAGCAGTACTTC.

This chain connects TRBV9 to TRBJ2-7; 13 nucleotides align to TRBD2. Looked up from germline, CDR1 is SGDLS and CDR2 is YYNGEE. The CDR3 has 15 amino acids. Losses at the gene ends were 3 bases for V and 9 bases for J; bases not matched to a gene: 9. This CDR3 reads CASSEGTSGVRRQYF. Written as DNA, the CDR3 is TGTGCCAGCAGCGAGGGGACTAGCGGGGTCAGAAGGCAGTACTTC.

The chain is built from TRBV29-1 and TRBJ2-1, with 11 bases lining up with TRBD2. Per the germline V gene, CDR1 is SQVTM and CDR2 is ANQGSEA. The junction had 17 bases not matched to a gene; V was cut back by 6 bases and J by 7 bases. This CDR3 comprises 17 residues. The CDR3 region is CSVPLSLAGGLRNEQFF. CDR3 DNA sequence: TGCAGCGTCCCCCTGAGTCTAGCGGGAGGACTTAGGAATGAGCAGTTCTTC.

The chain employs TRBV6-1 and TRBJ2-1, with D possibly TRBD2 on 5 matching bases. Germline values: CDR1 MNHNS, CDR2 SASEGT. CDR3 length equals 16 residues. The V gene lost 3 bases and the J gene lost 1 base, with 13 bases spanning the gap. The CDR3 loop is CASSDFWRRSYNEQFF. CDR3 DNA sequence: TGTGCCAGCAGTGATTTCTGGAGGAGGTCCTACAATGAGCAGTTCTTC.

The CDR3 nucleotides are TGTGCCAGCACCATTAGGAATCGGGACAGGGGACGAAACACCATATATTTT. The encoded protein is CASTIRNRDRGRNTIYF. The rearrangement uses TRBV3-1 (or the pseudogene TRBV3-2) and TRBJ1-3; 10 bases are a match to TRBD1. The CDR3 is 17 residues long. CDR1 is LGHDT and CDR2 is YNNKEL in the germline V gene (reference sequence). The ends lost 7 bases at V and 5 bases at J; junction bases unmatched: 14.

In its sample, this clone was seen once. V is TRBV5-5 and J is TRBJ2-5; weak D call: TRBD2 (5 bases). Trimming removed 5 bases from V and 1 base from J, with 15 bases in between. Germline CDR1 reads SGHKS; CDR2 reads YYEKEE (reference sequence). The CDR3 has 15 amino acids. The CDR3 coding sequence is TGTGCCAGCAGTACGAGGGCAGAAATCCAAGAGACCCAGTACTTC. Translated, it gives CASSTRAEIQETQYF.

V gene TRBV10-1 combines with J gene TRBJ2-5, with 10 positions matching TRBD1. The CDR3 has 15 amino acids. The junction had 5 bases not matched to a gene; V was cut back by 6 bases and J by 1 base. From germline, CDR1 is WNHNN and CDR2 SYGVQD (reference sequence). CDR3 sequence reads: CASSAGTGVQETQYF. CDR3 DNA: TGCGCCAGCAGCGCCGGGACAGGGGTCCAAGAGACCCAGTACTTC.

This chain links TRBV2 with TRBJ2-7, with D possibly being TRBD1 (7 bases). This CDR3 comprises 14 residues. CDR1 is SNHLY, CDR2 FYNNEI, per germline. With 4 bases removed from V and 3 bases from J, the gap between germline ends came to 13 bases. The CDR3 reads CASSGQGGIYEQYF. The CDR3 nucleotides are TGTGCCAGCAGTGGGCAGGGGGGAATCTACGAGCAGTACTTC.